This T cell receptor beta chain was profiled in a study of blood T cell repertoires in COVID-19. The overall study: Both acute and convalescent COVID-19 samples were obtained from the United States, Italy and Spain.

The study recruited people aged about 18 to 89 years across under 25 US areas. In assigning cohorts, the study relied on participant-reported clinical history. V gave up 5 bases and J gave up 2 bases, with 15 bases separating them. The CDR3 loop spans 15 amino acids. Germline CDR1 is SGHNT and CDR2 is YYREEE (reference sequence). In the original workflow: Estimation of nucleated cell counts relied on the amplification of reference gene primers. Produced via immunoSEQ multiplex PCR; TCRdb's table is partial and in-frame only. Clone size and V and J calls were adopted from that table, with D and trimming inferred from the DNA. The repertoire holds some 230,000 clones, with around 91% as singletons.

The chain links TRBV5-4 to TRBJ2-3; a possible D gene is TRBD2 (6 bases). The origin of this receptor is a woman aged 18-29 years in a cohort exposed to, infected with or recovered from COVID-19 (not recorded which). The sequencing sample was made of PBMCs or T cells enriched from blood (not recorded which). The CDR3 DNA reads as TGTGCCAGCAGTCGTGGGGGACTCATCACAGATACGCAGTATTTT. Protein: CASSRGGLITDTQYF.